The 8 T cell receptor beta chains below all came from one sample that was sequenced in a study of T cells after somatic rescue of genetic block. Assay used: immunoSEQ multiplex PCR; TCRdb lists only in-frame clones, some missing. The sample contains about 67,000 clones, around 92% of which appear only once. Sequences were obtained from peripheral blood mononuclear cells (PBMCs). These receptors originate from a man aged 40-49 years.

The chain links TRBV9 to TRBJ2-3, with D uncertain. The CDR3 loop spans 15 amino acids. Germline V gives CDR1 SGDLS, CDR2 YYNGEE. Trimming stripped 0 bases from V and 4 bases from J, with 12 bases between. The DNA of the CDR3 is TGTGCCAGCAGCGTAGCGCCGAGCCCAGCAGATACGCAGTATTTT. It specifies CASSVAPSPADTQYF.

This chain joins TRBV2 and TRBJ2-5, with TRBD2 matching 7 bases. V trimming: 2 bases; J trimming: 1 base; junction bases outside the gene matches: 4. The CDR3 spans 15 residues. Per the germline V gene, CDR1 is SNHLY and CDR2 is FYNNEI. In DNA, the CDR3 is TGTGCCAGCAGTGAAATGGCTAGCGGCCAAGAGACCCAGTACTTC. Its protein product is CASSEMASGQETQYF.

The V and J genes are TRBV14 and TRBJ2-1; D gene uncertain. Germline lookup yields CDR1 SGHDN and CDR2 FVKESK. The V gene lost 0 bases and the J gene lost 0 bases, with 15 bases spanning the gap. The CDR3 totals 18 residues. The CDR3 DNA sequence: TGTGCCAGCAGCCAAGATCTGACGGCAACCGGCTCCTACAATGAGCAGTTCTTC. As protein: CASSQDLTATGSYNEQFF.

The V gene is TRBV27, the J gene TRBJ2-2; no clear D. The V end was cut by 4 bases, the J end by 0 bases, with 9 bases between. Germline V gene lookup returns CDR1 MNHEY and CDR2 SMNVEV (reference sequence). This CDR3 is built from 15 residues. The CDR3 loop reads CASSYTPANTGELFF. For the CDR3, the DNA is TGTGCCAGCAGTTACACCCCCGCGAACACCGGGGAGCTGTTTTTT.

This chain uses TRBV4-1 with TRBJ2-4; no clear D. V dropped 0 bases and J dropped 0 bases, with 6 bases sitting between them. Germline V CDR1 and CDR2: MGHRA, YSYEKL. The CDR3 contains 15 residues. The CDR3 region is CASSQEPVAKNIQYF. CDR3 bases: TGCGCCAGCAGCCAAGAACCGGTAGCCAAAAACATTCAGTACTTC.

CDR3 bases: TGTGCCAGCAGTCAAGGGCAGGGGGCTAACTATGGCTACACCTTC. As protein: CASSQGQGANYGYTF. V is TRBV2 and J is TRBJ1-2; 7 bases fit TRBD1. In germline, CDR1 is SNHLY, CDR2 FYNNEI. CDR3 length equals 15 residues. V shed 5 bases, J shed 0 bases, and the junction held 6 bases outside the gene matches.

The chain joins TRBV28 to TRBJ2-7; D possibly corresponds to TRBD1 (6 bases). Germline lookup yields CDR1 MDHEN and CDR2 SYDVKM. The CDR3 length is 11 residues. Trimming removed 10 bases from V and 5 bases from J, with 12 bases in between. The CDR3: CATTEGDEQYF. CDR3 nucleotides: TGTGCCACAACAGAGGGGGACGAGCAGTACTTC.

The chain recombines TRBV27 with TRBJ2-7; 15 bases agree with TRBD2. V dropped 4 bases and J dropped 3; count of bases not matched to a gene: 7. Germline loops: CDR1 MNHEY, CDR2 SMNVEV (reference sequence). CDR3 size: 17 residues. The CDR3 bases are TGTGCCAGCAGTTCAAGGACTAGCGGGAGGGCCTTCTACGAGCAGTACTTC. It encodes CASSSRTSGRAFYEQYF.